One sample yielded the 26 T cell receptor beta chains listed below, sequenced in a study of neurological immune-mediated disorders. One entry per CDR3 protein results from TCRdb running MiXCR on the 5' RACE reads. This repertoire shows 80,000 to 95,000 distinct CDR3 sequences, under 4.5% found once; its top ten account for around 2.7%. Material: PBMCs. The receptors stem from a woman aged 45-60 years with multiple sclerosis.

This clonotype was detected many times. The CDR3 DNA is TGCAGTGCTAGAGATCCTAGTAGCTCGCCCACAGATACGCAGTATTTT. Amino acid sequence: CSARDPSSSPTDTQYF. The rearrangement links TRBV20-1 to TRBJ2-3, with D unclear. V gave up 0 bases and J gave up 2 bases, with 15 bases separating them. The CDR3 extends over 16 amino acids. Germline CDR1 reads DFQATT; CDR2 reads SNEGSKA (reference sequence).

This clonotype was observed at least ten times. V usage is TRBV12-3 or TRBV12-4 and J usage is TRBJ2-7, with 9 bases that match TRBD2. After removal of 5 bases from V and 3 bases from J, the junction contained 11 bases not matched to a gene. This CDR3 contains 16 residues. CDR3 in amino acids: CASSPRGAGGFYEQYF. Written as DNA, the CDR3 is TGTGCCAGCAGTCCCCGCGGAGCGGGGGGTTTCTACGAGCAGTACTTC.

In its sample, this clonotype was seen many times. The genes are TRBV2 and TRBJ2-1; 8 nucleotides line up with TRBD2. The V segment lost 7 bases and the J segment 0 bases; nucleotides outside the gene matches: 8. The germline CDR1 and CDR2 sequences are SNHLY and FYNNEI. CDR3 length: 16 residues. Here the CDR3 reads CASKILAGSSYNEQFF. CDR3 DNA: TGTGCCAGCAAAATTTTAGCGGGGAGCTCCTACAATGAGCAGTTCTTC.

This clonotype was observed at least ten times. V and J are TRBV19 and TRBJ2-7, with 8 bases identical to TRBD1. The CDR3 is 15 amino acids. The germline V gene has CDR1 LNHDA and CDR2 SQIVND (reference sequence). V lost 4 bases to trimming and J lost 0 bases; unmatched junction nucleotides: 5. The CDR3 protein is CASSNPGGPSYEQYF. Here the CDR3 DNA reads TGTGCCAGTAGTAACCCAGGGGGCCCCTCCTACGAGCAGTACTTC.

In this sample, this clonotype turned up many times. V and J are TRBV5-1 and TRBJ1-6; D possibly corresponds to TRBD1 (5 bases). V lost 4 bases and J 8 bases, leaving 13 bases between the germline ends. CDR1 and CDR2 (germline): SGHRS, YFSETQ. This CDR3 is built from 14 residues. As DNA, the CDR3 is TGCGCCAGCAGCAAGCGGGACGGACATTCACCCCTCCACTTT. Translated: CASSKRDGHSPLHF.

This clonotype was picked up many times. The chain has TRBV12-3 or TRBV12-4 and TRBJ2-3; 8 positions agree with TRBD2. This CDR3 has 15 residues. With 6 bases clipped from V and 2 bases from J, the junction kept 7 bases outside the gene matches. The CDR3 region has the DNA TGTGCCAGCAGACCCGGGGGGGTCGACACAGATACGCAGTATTTT. Its protein is CASRPGGVDTDTQYF.

There are many counts of this clonotype. The V and J genes are TRBV3-1 and TRBJ2-1, with 7 bases fitting TRBD2. The germline V gene encodes CDR1 LGHDT and CDR2 YNNKEL (reference sequence). CDR3 length: 14 residues. The V gene end was trimmed by 1 base and the J gene end by 4 bases; junction bases not matched to a gene: 1. This CDR3 is CASSQGTRYNEQFF. The DNA of the CDR3 is TGTGCCAGCAGCCAAGGGACTAGATACAATGAGCAGTTCTTC.

This clonotype was recorded at least ten times. This chain links TRBV15 with TRBJ2-3, with a weak D call TRBD1 (6 bases). Germline values: CDR1 LNHNV, CDR2 YYDKDF (reference sequence). Between the trimmed V and J ends, which lost 7 bases and 1 base, there was a span of 15 bases. This CDR3 contains 15 residues. Here the CDR3 DNA reads TGTGCCACCACCGAGACAGGTCAGGGCACAGATACGCAGTATTTT. Encoded protein: CATTETGQGTDTQYF.

This clonotype was seen ten or more times. The genes are TRBV12-3 or TRBV12-4 and TRBJ1-1; 7 bases line up with TRBD1. V dropped 3 bases and J dropped 0; count of bases not matched to a gene: 10. The CDR3 spans 17 residues. CDR3 sequence: CASSFRGQTVMNTEAFF. CDR3 coding DNA: TGTGCCAGCAGTTTTAGGGGACAGACAGTCATGAACACTGAAGCTTTCTTT.

This clonotype was counted many times. The genes are TRBV2 and TRBJ2-7; either TRBD1 or TRBD2 may fit D (5 bases each). Trimming took off 6 bases at V and 0 bases at J, with 15 bases between the two ends. Germline values: CDR1 SNHLY, CDR2 FYNNEI. The CDR3 spans 15 residues. The CDR3 loop is CASSDPGTSSYEQYF. In DNA, the CDR3 is TGTGCCAGCAGCGACCCCGGGACCAGCTCCTACGAGCAGTACTTC. Drawing the rest from reference TRBV2 and TRBJ2-7, the complete variable domain is EPEVTQTPSHQVTQMGQEVILRCVPISNHLYFYWYRQILGQKVEFLVSFYNNEISEKSEIFDDQFSVERPDGSNFTLKIRSTKLEDSAMYFCASSDPGTSSYEQYFGPGTRLTVT.

This clonotype has a count of ten or more. The chain has TRBV5-1 and TRBJ1-1; D is possibly TRBD1 (6 bases). Germline V gene data show CDR1 as SGHRS and CDR2 as YFSETQ. V was shortened by 0 bases and J by 6 bases, with 12 bases between the two germline ends. The CDR3 is 14 amino acids. The CDR3 spells CASSLEVRQAEAFF. CDR3 sequence (DNA): TGCGCCAGCAGCTTGGAGGTGAGACAGGCTGAAGCTTTCTTT.

In this sample, this clonotype turned up many times. This rearrangement joins TRBV5-1 to TRBJ2-6, with a tentative D call TRBD1 (5 bases). The CDR3 runs 15 residues. Germline assignment: CDR1 SGHRS and CDR2 YFSETQ. Trimming took 4 bases from V and 2 from J, leaving 10 bases between them. In DNA form, the CDR3 reads TGCGCCAGCAGCCTGGGGCAGCCTGGGGCCAACGTCCTGACTTTC. It encodes CASSLGQPGANVLTF.

This clonotype was seen more than once but under ten times. The rearrangement joins TRBV6-1 to TRBJ1-5; D is ambiguous. The V gene's germline CDR1 is MNHNS and CDR2 SASEGT. The CDR3 is made up of 13 amino acids. Deletions cut 0 bases from V and 5 bases from J, with 5 bases between. CDR3 sequence: CASSEASYQPQHF. CDR3 nucleotide sequence: TGTGCCAGCAGTGAAGCCAGCTATCAGCCCCAGCATTTT.

This clonotype was seen repeatedly, ten times or more. The gene calls are TRBV18 and TRBJ1-5; D is undetermined. This CDR3 comprises 15 residues. CDR1 and CDR2 from the germline V gene are KGHSH and LQKENI. The V end was cut by 3 bases, the J end by 7 bases, with 16 bases between. In nucleotides, the CDR3 is TGTGCCAGCTCACCGGGTAGCTTCCCCAGGCAGCCCCAGCATTTT. Protein product: CASSPGSFPRQPQHF.

V and J are TRBV9 and TRBJ1-1, with TRBD1 identical over 7 bases. This CDR3 is built from 14 residues. With 6 bases clipped from V and 7 bases from J, the junction kept 12 bases outside the gene matches. Germline V gene data show CDR1 as SGDLS and CDR2 as YYNGEE. CDR3 nucleotides: TGTGCCAGCACCGGGTTTCAGGGGGGCGGTGAAGCTTTCTTT. This gives the protein CASTGFQGGGEAFF. Combining the CDR3 with reference TRBV9 and TRBJ1-1 gives the whole variable domain DSGVTQTPKHLITATGQRVTLRCSPRSGDLSVYWYQQSLDQGLQFLIQYYNGEERAKGNILERFSAQQFPDLHSELNLSSLELGDSALYFCASTGFQGGGEAFFGQGTRLTVV.

This clonotype was seen ten or more times. The chain combines TRBV20-1 with TRBJ1-1; TRBD1 might be the D (5 bases). V was clipped by 1 base and J by 1 base, with 16 bases between them. This CDR3 spans 16 amino acids. Germline V gene data show CDR1 as DFQATT and CDR2 as SNEGSKA (reference sequence). The CDR3 sequence is CSARGWGPNKNTEAFF. CDR3 DNA sequence: TGCAGTGCTAGAGGATGGGGACCTAACAAGAACACTGAAGCTTTCTTT.

In its sample, this clonotype was seen many times. The rearrangement joins TRBV5-1 to TRBJ1-2; no definite D call. The V end lost 2 bases, the J end lost 7 bases, and 12 bases lay between the germline ends. CDR1 is SGHRS and CDR2 is YFSETQ in the germline V gene. The CDR3 has 13 residues. CDR3 sequence reads: CASSFYIGSGYTF. In DNA form, the CDR3 reads TGCGCCAGCAGCTTTTACATCGGGTCTGGCTACACCTTC.

This clonotype has a count of ten or more. This chain links TRBV20-1 with TRBJ2-2, with D unresolved. This CDR3 has 14 residues. CDR1 is DFQATT, CDR2 SNEGSKA, per germline (reference sequence). V was shortened by 5 bases and J by 2 bases, with 12 bases between the two germline ends. Here the CDR3 reads CSARKTLNTGELFF. The CDR3 nucleotides read TGCAGTGCTCGTAAGACTCTCAACACCGGGGAGCTGTTTTTT.

This clonotype was recorded many times. This may be a read error, as it is one base from a much larger clone. The rearrangement links TRBV29-1 to TRBJ1-2; 8 bases fit TRBD1. The length of the CDR3 is 12 residues. In germline, CDR1 is SQVTM, CDR2 ANQGSEA. The CDR3, as DNA: TGCAGCGCCGGACAGGGTCGCCTTGGCAACACCTTC. It encodes CSAGQGRLGNTF.

This clonotype occurred many times. This chain joins TRBV3-1 and TRBJ2-1; unclear D gene. Germline CDR1 and CDR2: LGHDT and YNNKEL (reference sequence). V lost 0 bases and J 0 bases, leaving 9 bases between the germline ends. The CDR3 has 16 residues. This chain's CDR3 is CASSQDTKSSYNEQFF. The CDR3, as DNA: TGTGCCAGCAGCCAAGATACGAAGAGCTCCTACAATGAGCAGTTCTTC.

This clonotype has at least ten counts. This chain uses TRBV4-3 with TRBJ1-2; D unclear. Germline CDR1 reads LGHNA; CDR2 reads YSLEER. The CDR3 length is 15 residues. V lost 2 bases, J lost 1 base, and 11 bases lay in between. CDR3 protein: CASSQSYRSNYGYTF. CDR3 DNA sequence: TGCGCCAGCAGCCAATCTTATCGCAGTAACTATGGCTACACCTTC.

The sample holds many counts of this clonotype. This sequence joins TRBV9 and TRBJ2-6; tentative D call: TRBD1 (6 bases). This CDR3 region has 16 residues. With 4 bases removed from V and 1 base from J, the gap between germline ends came to 12 bases. From germline, CDR1 is SGDLS and CDR2 YYNGEE. This CDR3 reads CASSPLTGSGANVLTF. CDR3 in DNA: TGTGCCAGCAGCCCCCTTACAGGGTCTGGGGCCAACGTCCTGACTTTC.

This clonotype was counted at least ten times. The chain joins TRBV9 to TRBJ1-2; D is perhaps TRBD1 (5 bases). CDR1 and CDR2 (germline): SGDLS, YYNGEE. This CDR3 contains 14 residues. Trimming pared 10 bases from V and 7 bases from J, leaving 23 bases between. This chain's CDR3 is CAGTTDSLRGGYTF. The CDR3 bases are TGTGCCGGCACGACAGACTCGTTGAGGGGTGGCTACACCTTC.

This clonotype was counted at least ten times. The chain uses TRBV12-3 or TRBV12-4 and TRBJ2-1, with D perhaps TRBD2 (6 bases). V lost 6 bases and J lost 3, with 15 bases in between. There are 15 residues in the CDR3. The CDR3 nucleotides are TGTGCCAGCAGGCCCGGGACTCCATTCTACAATGAGCAGTTCTTC. Protein: CASRPGTPFYNEQFF.

This clonotype showed up just a few times. At one boundary the junction diverges from the germline segment, which might be a read error. V is TRBV7-2 and J is TRBJ1-5, with unresolved D. In germline, CDR1 is SGHTA, CDR2 FQGNSA. This CDR3 has 16 residues. This CDR3 reads CASNLEGLWSNQPQHF. The CDR3 nucleotides are TGTGCCAGCAACTTAGAGGGTTTATGGAGCAATCAGCCCCAGCATTTT.

With regard to this clonotype: A read error is possible here, since a much larger clone lies one base away. The genes are TRBV19 and TRBJ1-5; D may be TRBD1 (6 bases). The CDR3 is made up of 15 amino acids. CDR1 and CDR2 from the germline V gene are LNHDA and SQIVND (reference sequence). The CDR3 here is CASSITGRANRPQHF. CDR3 coding DNA: TGTGCCAGTAGTATAACAGGGAGGGCAAATCGGCCCCAGCATTTT.